The source of this T cell receptor (beta chain) is a study of cytomegalovirus exposure and HLA in healthy donors. Study-level results: Generally TCR sequences proved uncommon, though certain public TCRs appeared in numerous donors. Data from an earlier analysis indicated that most TCR beta V segments were productive either about 90% or about 30% of the time. TCR beta chains numbering more than 150 were designated cytomegalovirus-associated.

The J segment lost 7 bases and the V segment lost 5 bases, leaving 7 bases of the junction unmatched. Germline V gives CDR1 MNHNY, CDR2 SVGAGI (reference sequence). This CDR3 has 14 residues. Turning to this clone: Its antigen is unknown.

PCR was performed using 60 Vbeta and 13 Jbeta primers. Profiled with immunoSEQ multiplex PCR; TCRdb holds only in-frame clones, not every one. The table shows 110,000 to 150,000 clones, with around 75% occurring only once. Sequenced material: PBMCs. The clonotype was recovered from a man aged 55 to 70 in good health and CMV-seronegative. This chain joins TRBV6-6 and TRBJ1-2, with 10 positions matching TRBD1. The CDR3 region has the DNA TGTGCCAGCAGTCGAGGGACAGGGGAAATTGGCTACACCTTC. It yields the protein CASSRGTGEIGYTF.